This record looks at one T cell receptor beta chain sequence and its context. This entry comes from a study of CD8 T cell repertoires and HIV-1 epitope variants. Study context: Epitopes were three Gag families plus Nef HW9 and YT9.

V shed 2 bases and J shed 3 bases, with 11 bases lying between them. The germline CDR1 and CDR2 sequences are SGHVS and FNYEAQ. This CDR3 is 15 amino acids long. Sequencing used immunoSEQ multiplex PCR; TCRdb keeps in-frame clones, though not all of them. The profile shows tens of thousands of clones, around 67% of them singletons. The sequenced material came from uncultured baseline CD8+ T cells from peripheral blood mononuclear cells (PBMCs). The TCR originated in a male donor with HIV. This chain joins TRBV7-6 and TRBJ1-3; weak D call: TRBD1 (5 bases). The CDR3 reads CASSLPGRGGNTIYF. CDR3 coding DNA: TGTGCCAGCAGCTTACCAGGGAGGGGTGGAAACACCATATATTTT.